The 30 T cell receptor beta chains given below trace back to one sample, sequenced in a study of shared clonotypes between healthy human individuals. Sequencing used immunoSEQ multiplex PCR; TCRdb keeps in-frame clones, though not all of them. The repertoire holds some 2 million clones, with about 95% as singletons. Positively selected for CCR7, the CD45RO-negative cells used as naive CD8 cells excluded terminally differentiated effector memory CD45RA+ cells. Sequenced input: naive CD8+ T cells sorted from blood. Every receptor here comes from a man aged 18 to 35 in good health.

Note on this clone: Distinct nucleotide sequences in the sample also encode this CDR3. This chain uses TRBV5-6 with TRBJ2-1; D ambiguous. The germline gives CDR1 SGHDT, CDR2 YYEEEE. The CDR3 is 14 amino acids. The V end was cut by 0 bases, the J end by 1 base, with 5 bases between. CDR3 in DNA: TGTGCCAGCAGCTTGGGCTCGTCCTACAATGAGCAGTTCTTC. Amino acid sequence: CASSLGSSYNEQFF.

The chain carries TRBV7-3 and TRBJ1-6, with a tentative D call TRBD1 (6 bases). The CDR3 runs 15 residues. The germline V gene has CDR1 SGHTA and CDR2 FQGTGA. V lost 3 bases to trimming and J lost 1 base, with 7 bases between them. CDR3 in amino acids: CASSLRGSYNSPLHF. DNA for the CDR3: TGTGCCAGCAGCTTGAGGGGGTCCTATAATTCACCCCTCCACTTT.

The chain couples TRBV7-9 to TRBJ2-4; no firm D call. The CDR3 runs 12 residues. Germline V gene lookup returns CDR1 SEHNR and CDR2 FQNEAQ (reference sequence). Trimming left V 5 bases short and J 7 bases short, with 9 bases between. The CDR3 DNA follows: TGTGCCAGCAGCATAGGTGCGAACATTCAGTACTTC. Its translation is CASSIGANIQYF.

The chain carries TRBV6-5 and TRBJ1-2, with 8 bases that match TRBD1. Germline assignment: CDR1 MNHEY and CDR2 SVGAGI. The J segment lost 2 bases and the V segment lost 4 bases, leaving 6 bases of the junction unmatched. The CDR3 totals 15 residues. CDR3 sequence reads: CASSSWTGSNYGYTF. In DNA, the CDR3 is TGTGCCAGCAGTTCTTGGACAGGGAGCAACTATGGCTACACCTTC.

The rearrangement joins TRBV5-1 to TRBJ2-2, with a possible D match to TRBD2 (6 bases). The CDR3 is 15 residues long. Trimming left V 1 base short and J 2 bases short, with 9 bases between. Germline lookup yields CDR1 SGHRS and CDR2 YFSETQ. The CDR3 reads CASSLRGGNTGELFF. The CDR3 nucleotides are TGCGCCAGCAGCTTGCGGGGAGGTAACACCGGGGAGCTGTTTTTT.

As concerns this clone: Given a much more abundant clone one base away, this may be a read error. The sample has other DNA sequences that encode this CDR3 too. The V and J genes are TRBV5-1 and TRBJ2-7, with D perhaps matching TRBD1 (5 bases). CDR1 and CDR2 from the germline V gene are SGHRS and YFSETQ. The V end was cut by 0 bases, the J end by 2 bases, with 6 bases between. The CDR3 covers 13 residues. CDR3: CASSLATAYEQYF. The CDR3 DNA reads as TGCGCCAGCAGCTTGGCGACAGCCTACGAGCAGTACTTC.

A remark on this clone: Other DNA sequences within the sample encode an identical CDR3. The chain couples TRBV19 to TRBJ2-5; 11 nucleotides match TRBD2. Germline V gene lookup returns CDR1 LNHDA and CDR2 SQIVND (reference sequence). V shed 5 bases and J 5 bases; nucleotides not matched to a gene: 7. The CDR3 contains 15 residues. CDR3 in amino acids: CASSDSGGAGETQYF. The CDR3 region has the DNA TGTGCCAGTAGTGATAGCGGGGGGGCAGGGGAGACCCAGTACTTC.

CDR3 nucleotide sequence: TGTGCCAGCAGCTCCCCAGGGAATACGCAGTATTTT. Amino acid sequence: CASSSPGNTQYF. The rearrangement joins TRBV7-9 to TRBJ2-3; a weak D match, TRBD1 (5 bases). Trimming shortened V by 4 bases and J by 7 bases, and 9 bases separated the two germline ends. The germline V gene has CDR1 SEHNR and CDR2 FQNEAQ (reference sequence). The CDR3 length is 12 residues.

V gene TRBV4-1 combines with J gene TRBJ2-6; D ambiguous. The CDR3 consists of 19 residues. Germline assignment: CDR1 MGHRA and CDR2 YSYEKL. V was pared by 1 base and J by 0 bases, with 16 bases between. The CDR3 DNA reads as TGCGCCAGCAGCCAAGGACCCCCCATGATGGTCTCTGGGGCCAACGTCCTGACTTTC. It codes for CASSQGPPMMVSGANVLTF.

The sample holds one count of this clone. This chain links TRBV27 with TRBJ1-2; D is possibly TRBD1 (6 bases). CDR3 length: 14 residues. Germline CDR1 and CDR2: MNHEY and SMNVEV (reference sequence). Trimming stripped 0 bases from V and 7 bases from J, with 12 bases between. CDR3 in amino acids: CASSLSRGAAGYTF. CDR3 coding DNA: TGTGCCAGCAGTTTATCACGGGGGGCGGCTGGCTACACCTTC.

The gene calls are TRBV15 and TRBJ1-1; 8 nucleotides match TRBD1. The length of the CDR3 is 13 residues. In germline, CDR1 is LNHNV, CDR2 YYDKDF (reference sequence). V dropped 8 bases and J dropped 1; count of bases not matched to a gene: 3. The CDR3 coding sequence is TGTGCCACCCGGGGACAGGAGAACACTGAAGCTTTCTTT. Encoded protein: CATRGQENTEAFF.

CDR3 coding DNA: TGTGCCAGCAGCCCTCAGGGGTCTAATTCACCCCTCCACTTT. This translates into CASSPQGSNSPLHF. The chain links TRBV7-8 to TRBJ1-6, with D perhaps matching TRBD1 (6 bases). This CDR3 region has 14 residues. V lost 5 bases, J lost 6 bases, and 11 bases lay in between. CDR1 is SGHVS and CDR2 is FQNEAQ in the germline V gene.

The gene calls are TRBV27 and TRBJ2-1; D unresolved. Trimming cost V 7 bases and J 2 bases, with 9 bases left between them. CDR3 length equals 13 residues. CDR1 and CDR2 (germline): MNHEY, SMNVEV (reference sequence). DNA for the CDR3: TGTGCCAGCACCAGAAGCCCCTACAATGAGCAGTTCTTC. It translates to CASTRSPYNEQFF.

The V call is TRBV6-5, the J call TRBJ1-1; D might be TRBD1 (5 bases). CDR1 is MNHEY and CDR2 is SVGAGI in the germline V gene. There are 16 residues in the CDR3. Trimming shortened V by 0 bases and J by 0 bases, and 11 bases separated the two germline ends. The CDR3 DNA is TGTGCCAGCAGTTACTCCCCGACAGAAATGAACACTGAAGCTTTCTTT. Translating gives CASSYSPTEMNTEAFF.

On this clone: The sample carries other DNA sequences with the same CDR3. The J gene is TRBJ2-7, the V gene TRBV14; perhaps TRBD2 as D (5 bases). Trimming left V 0 bases short and J 5 bases short, with 8 bases between. The CDR3 loop spans 13 amino acids. Germline CDR1 reads SGHDN; CDR2 reads FVKESK. CDR3 residues: CASSQDRGNEQYF. CDR3 in DNA: TGTGCCAGCAGCCAAGATCGGGGAAACGAGCAGTACTTC.

The rearrangement joins TRBV5-1 to TRBJ2-3, with D uncertain. The CDR3 is 13 amino acids. Looked up from germline, CDR1 is SGHRS and CDR2 is YFSETQ. The V end lost 0 bases, the J end lost 1 base, and 3 bases lay between the germline ends. CDR3 coding DNA: TGCGCCAGCAGCTTGGAACGCACAGATACGCAGTATTTT. Residues: CASSLERTDTQYF. Combining the CDR3 with reference TRBV5-1 and TRBJ2-3 gives the whole variable domain KAGVTQTPRYLIKTRGQQVTLSCSPISGHRSVSWYQQTPGQGLQFLFEYFSETQRNKGNFPGRFSGRQFSNSRSEMNVSTLELGDSALYLCASSLERTDTQYFGPGTRLTVL.

The chain is built from TRBV30 and TRBJ1-5; unclear D gene. CDR1 is GTSNPN and CDR2 is SVGIG in the germline V gene (reference sequence). V dropped 3 bases and J dropped 2 bases, with 14 bases sitting between them. CDR3 length: 15 residues. CDR3 nucleotides: TGTGCCTGGAGCTTCGGACGGCTCGGCAATCAGCCCCAGCATTTT. Protein: CAWSFGRLGNQPQHF.

The chain employs TRBV11-2 and TRBJ2-7; D is ambiguous. Germline CDR1 and CDR2: SGHAT and FQNNGV. There are 14 residues in the CDR3. V dropped 1 base and J dropped 3 bases, with 10 bases sitting between them. CDR3 sequence: CASSLGLLDYEQYF. The CDR3 region has the DNA TGTGCCAGCAGCTTAGGACTCCTCGACTACGAGCAGTACTTC.

The J gene is TRBJ2-7, the V gene TRBV27, with D maybe TRBD1 (6 bases). Germline V gene lookup returns CDR1 MNHEY and CDR2 SMNVEV (reference sequence). The CDR3 contains 16 residues. The V gene lost 6 bases and the J gene lost 2 bases, with 20 bases spanning the gap. The CDR3 bases are TGTGCCAGCAGCGACTACGAAACGGACAGTCCCTACGAGCAGTACTTC. Protein product: CASSDYETDSPYEQYF.

The J gene is TRBJ2-7, the V gene TRBV7-9; TRBD1 aligns across 10 bases. CDR1 and CDR2 from the germline V gene are SEHNR and FQNEAQ (reference sequence). After removal of 5 bases from V and 3 bases from J, the junction contained 10 bases not matched to a gene. The CDR3 has 16 amino acids. CDR3 in amino acids: CASSPRQGALVYEQYF. DNA for the CDR3: TGTGCCAGCAGCCCGAGACAGGGGGCGCTTGTCTACGAGCAGTACTTC.

Concerning this clone itself: Other DNA sequences within the sample encode an identical CDR3. The chain has TRBV4-1 and TRBJ2-2; D is unresolved. Germline V gene lookup returns CDR1 MGHRA and CDR2 YSYEKL. Trimming shortened V by 4 bases and J by 4 bases, and 7 bases separated the two germline ends. This CDR3 comprises 13 residues. CDR3 in DNA: TGCGCCAGCAGCCCCCTACGCACCGGGGAGCTGTTTTTT. Protein product: CASSPLRTGELFF.

V usage is TRBV11-2 and J usage is TRBJ2-7; D could derive from TRBD1 or TRBD2 (5 bases each). In germline, CDR1 is SGHAT, CDR2 FQNNGV. V dropped 5 bases and J dropped 0 bases, with 11 bases sitting between them. The CDR3 contains 14 residues. CDR3 in amino acids: CASSPRDRSYEQYF. DNA of the CDR3: TGTGCCAGCAGCCCTCGGGACCGCTCCTACGAGCAGTACTTC.

CDR3 in amino acids: CASSENREQHF. CDR3 nucleotide sequence: TGTGCCAGCAGTGAGAACAGGGAGCAGCATTTT. This chain joins TRBV6-4 and TRBJ1-5, with TRBD1 as a possible D gene (6 bases). Germline V gene data show CDR1 as MRHNA and CDR2 as SNTAGT. Trimming stripped 3 bases from V and 13 bases from J, with 10 bases between. CDR3 length: 11 residues.

A note on this clone: At the DNA level, this CDR3 is encoded by other sequences in the same sample as well. The genes are TRBV28 and TRBJ1-1; TRBD1 might be the D (6 bases). V was shortened by 2 bases and J by 3 bases, with 10 bases between the two germline ends. The CDR3 covers 14 residues. The V gene's germline CDR1 is MDHEN and CDR2 SYDVKM. The CDR3 sequence: CASSLRGRDTEAFF. The CDR3 region has the DNA TGTGCCAGCAGTTTAAGGGGGAGGGACACTGAAGCTTTCTTT.

The chain uses TRBV6-1 and TRBJ1-2; D is unresolved. The V end was cut by 4 bases, the J end by 4 bases, with 10 bases between. The CDR3 contains 13 residues. Germline CDR1 and CDR2: MNHNS and SASEGT. This CDR3 reads CASSVDMSYGYTF. Here the CDR3 DNA reads TGTGCCAGCAGTGTTGACATGAGCTATGGCTACACCTTC.

The CDR3: CASSEVGPYEQYF. CDR3 in DNA: TGTGCCAGTAGTGAGGTGGGTCCCTACGAGCAGTACTTC. J is TRBJ2-7 and V is TRBV19; D unresolved. Germline V CDR1 and CDR2: LNHDA, SQIVND (reference sequence). The CDR3 is made up of 13 amino acids. V was trimmed by 5 bases and J by 2 bases, leaving 10 bases between them. Full variable domain (remainder filled in from reference TRBV19 and TRBJ2-7): DGGITQSPKYLFRKEGQNVTLSCEQNLNHDAMYWYRQDPGQGLRLIYYSQIVNDFQKGDIAEGYSVSREKKESFPLTVTSAQKNPTAFYLCASSEVGPYEQYFGPGTRLTVT.

V usage is TRBV28 and J usage is TRBJ2-7; 7 bases are a match to TRBD1. This CDR3 has 15 residues. CDR1 and CDR2 (germline): MDHEN, SYDVKM. The junction had 8 bases not matched to a gene; V was cut back by 4 bases and J by 2 bases. The chain's CDR3 is CASSWGQSIPYEQYF. Here the CDR3 DNA reads TGTGCCAGCAGTTGGGGACAGTCTATTCCCTACGAGCAGTACTTC.

CDR3 in amino acids: CASSLARSRQFF. The CDR3 coding sequence is TGTGCCAGCAGCTTGGCCAGGTCAAGGCAGTTCTTC. The gene calls are TRBV5-8 and TRBJ2-1; D gene unclear. The CDR3 consists of 12 residues. With 0 bases removed from V and 12 bases from J, the gap between germline ends came to 10 bases. Germline CDR1 SGHTS, CDR2 YDEGEE.

The chain carries TRBV7-9 and TRBJ2-1, with 7 positions matching TRBD1. The length of the CDR3 is 15 residues. Germline CDR1 and CDR2: SEHNR and FQNEAQ (reference sequence). Germline trimming cut 4 bases from V and 8 bases from J; bases unmatched to any gene: 11. This CDR3 is CASSSEGQLVDEQFF. CDR3 bases: TGTGCCAGCAGCTCAGAGGGACAGTTAGTGGATGAGCAGTTCTTC.

The chain uses TRBV9 and TRBJ1-1; TRBD1 is a possible D gene (5 bases). The CDR3 runs to 13 residues. V lost 4 bases, J lost 3 bases, and 10 bases lay in between. Germline V gives CDR1 SGDLS, CDR2 YYNGEE. The DNA for the CDR3 is TGTGCCAGCAGCCCTCCGGGGGACACTGAAGCTTTCTTT. It specifies CASSPPGDTEAFF.